Detailed here is one T cell receptor (beta chain). Donors in the study were healthy people who gave bone marrow. The data were obtained in a study of cytomegalovirus exposure and HLA in healthy donors. V lost 5 bases and J lost 6, with 11 bases in between. The V gene's germline CDR1 is SGHAT and CDR2 FQDESV (reference sequence). This CDR3 has 14 amino acids. It was with 60 Vbeta and 13 Jbeta primers that the PCR ran. Original analysis: As a later analysis found, there were approximately 80 million unique TCR beta chains, of which some 10 million were shared. Sequencing was performed with immunoSEQ multiplex PCR; in TCRdb, only in-frame clones are kept and a portion is missing. Clone size and the V and J calls come from that table; the DNA yielded D and trimming. This sample has roughly 140,000 clones, with around 81% found just once.

This receptor was obtained from a male donor in good health and CMV-seronegative. J is TRBJ1-6 and V is TRBV11-1, with D perhaps matching TRBD1 (5 bases). The sequenced sample was PBMCs. DNA for the CDR3: TGTGCCAGCAGCCCGGTGGGGGGTAATTCACCCCTCCACTTT. This gives the protein CASSPVGGNSPLHF. Combining the CDR3 with reference TRBV11-1 and TRBJ1-6 gives the whole variable domain EAEVAQSPRYKITEKSQAVAFWCDPISGHATLYWYRQILGQGPELLVQFQDESVVDDSQLPKDRFSAERLKGVDSTLKIQPAELGDSAMYLCASSPVGGNSPLHFGNGTRLTVT.